The source of this T cell receptor beta chain is a study of blood T cell repertoires in COVID-19. Study context: T cells, B-cell-depleted T cells, or PBMCs provided the cDNA or gDNA that served as material.

This clone was counted between two and nine times. Authors' methods: Reference gene primers were amplified, and this amplification served to estimate nucleated cell counts. Sequenced by immunoSEQ multiplex PCR; TCRdb stores in-frame clones only, minus some. Clone size and the V and J calls come from that table; the DNA yielded D and trimming. In the table there are roughly 250,000 clones, 88% of which are singletons. Looked up from germline, CDR1 is MRHNA and CDR2 is SNTAGT. CDR3 length equals 14 residues. With V trimmed by 0 bases and J by 10 bases, 5 bases remained unmatched. Sequencing input: peripheral blood. The gene calls are TRBV6-4 and TRBJ2-1; 8 bases map to TRBD2. The clonotype was recovered from a woman aged 25 to 39 with acute or convalescent COVID-19. The CDR3 protein is CASSDSPGLDEQFF. The CDR3 nucleotides are TGTGCCAGCAGTGACTCGCCGGGACTAGACGAGCAGTTCTTC.